The 18 T cell receptor beta chains below all came from one sample that was sequenced in a study of vaccination effects on CD4 cells after COVID-19. Peptide-pool stimulation followed by sequencing identified expanded antigen-specific CD4+ clonotypes in the ViraFEST assay. It was after roughly 11 days of culture that CD4+ T cells were isolated. The cohort was immunized with two doses of either the BNT162b2 or mRNA-1273 vaccine. The repertoire was sequenced with immunoSEQ multiplex PCR; TCRdb's copy has only in-frame clones and lacks some. The repertoire has 15,000 to 20,000 clones, 76% of them found once; the top ten carry about 19%. For these receptors, no antigen is known. This sample comprised CD4+ T cells from PBMCs cultured with HCoV-NL63 spike peptides, obtained after COVID-19 vaccination. Every receptor here comes from a human donor who received a COVID-19 vaccine.

The rearrangement joins TRBV4-3 to TRBJ2-5; TRBD1 is a possible D gene (6 bases). The CDR3 loop spans 15 amino acids. Germline V gene data show CDR1 as LGHNA and CDR2 as YSLEER. With 0 bases removed from V and 3 bases from J, the gap between germline ends came to 11 bases. In DNA form, the CDR3 reads TGCGCCAGCAGCCAAGATGCACAGGGCGAAGAGACCCAGTACTTC. Encoded protein: CASSQDAQGEETQYF.

Comment on this clone: One junction end does not reproduce the germline sequence, and a read error may be involved. The V gene is TRBV18, the J gene TRBJ1-1; D might be TRBD1 (5 bases). The CDR3 contains 11 residues. Germline V gene lookup returns CDR1 KGHSH and CDR2 LQKENI. DNA for the CDR3: TGTGCCAGCTCACCAGGGGCGGGAAGGAGATTT. Protein product: CASSPGAGRRF.

J is TRBJ1-3 and V is TRBV5-6; weak D call: TRBD1 (5 bases). This CDR3 comprises 16 residues. Germline V gives CDR1 SGHDT, CDR2 YYEEEE. The V and J ends lost 4 bases and 4 bases respectively, with 18 bases between them. CDR3 nucleotides: TGTGCCAGCAGCCCCCACGGGGGAATGGGGGGAAACACCATATATTTT. Protein sequence: CASSPHGGMGGNTIYF.

This rearrangement joins TRBV2 to TRBJ1-1; perhaps TRBD1 as D (5 bases). The germline V gene encodes CDR1 SNHLY and CDR2 FYNNEI. This CDR3 spans 11 amino acids. In DNA form, the CDR3 reads TGTGCGATGACAGAGAACACTGAAGCTTTCTTT. It translates to CAMTENTEAFF.

J is TRBJ1-2 and V is TRBV11-2, with unresolved D. CDR3 size: 14 residues. Per the germline V gene, CDR1 is SGHAT and CDR2 is FQNNGV. V lost 7 bases, J lost 1 base, and 13 bases lay in between. The CDR3 loop is CASNDRRVNYGYTF. The CDR3 nucleotides are TGTGCCAGCAACGACCGGCGGGTTAACTATGGCTACACCTTC.

The rearrangement uses TRBV6-5 and TRBJ1-6, with TRBD1 matching 7 bases. CDR3 length: 14 residues. Germline V gene data show CDR1 as MNHEY and CDR2 as SVGAGI. The V gene end was trimmed by 7 bases and the J gene end by 4 bases; junction bases not matched to a gene: 4. CDR3 sequence reads: CASMSGQYNSPLHF. CDR3 DNA: TGTGCCAGCATGTCGGGACAGTATAATTCACCCCTCCACTTT.

The chain carries TRBV27 and TRBJ1-3, with D unclear. The CDR3 covers 15 residues. Germline V gene sequence: CDR1 MNHEY, CDR2 SMNVEV (reference sequence). V shed 8 bases and J shed 4 bases, with 18 bases lying between them. The CDR3 nucleotides read TGTGCCAGCGACCCGGCACCCGCAGAAGGAAACACCATATATTTT. This codes for CASDPAPAEGNTIYF.

The chain couples TRBV28 to TRBJ1-2, with 8 bases aligning to TRBD1. The germline V gene encodes CDR1 MDHEN and CDR2 SYDVKM. Germline trimming cut 5 bases from V and 3 bases from J; bases unmatched to any gene: 11. The CDR3 runs 16 residues. The CDR3: CASSPPRGQGDYGYTF. CDR3 nucleotide sequence: TGTGCCAGCAGTCCCCCCCGCGGACAGGGTGACTATGGCTACACCTTC.

The CDR3 region has the DNA TGTGCCTGGAGGGAGAGGGACAGGGTCCATCAGCCCCAGCATTTT. As protein: CAWRERDRVHQPQHF. The rearrangement links TRBV30 to TRBJ1-5; TRBD1 matches 9 bases. The CDR3 extends over 15 amino acids. Germline CDR1 GTSNPN, CDR2 SVGIG (reference sequence). V was pared by 3 bases and J by 5 bases, with 8 bases of the junction left unmatched.

The V gene is TRBV28, the J gene TRBJ2-7; TRBD1 agrees at 11 bases. CDR3 length equals 14 residues. V gave up 4 bases and J gave up 5 bases; unmatched junction bases: 4. CDR1 is MDHEN and CDR2 is SYDVKM in the germline V gene. For the CDR3, the DNA is TGTGCCAGCAGTTACGGGACAGGGGGTCACGAGCAGTACTTC. Amino acids: CASSYGTGGHEQYF.

As for this clone: Its ends do not fully match the called genes, so a read error is possible. V gene TRBV20-1 combines with J gene TRBJ2-7; D tentatively reads TRBD1 or TRBD2 (7 bases each). The germline CDR1 and CDR2 sequences are DFQATT and SNEGSKA (reference sequence). This CDR3 region has 11 residues. CDR3 protein: CSATSGTVGGF. The DNA of the CDR3 is TGCAGTGCTACCTCTGGGACAGTCGGGGGGTTC.

The V call is TRBV3-1 (or the pseudogene TRBV3-2), the J call TRBJ2-5, with TRBD2 as a possible D gene (5 bases). Trimming pared 1 base from V and 2 bases from J, leaving 20 bases between. Germline-derived CDR1 and CDR2 are LGHDT and YNNKEL (reference sequence). The CDR3 sequence is 18 residues long. In DNA, the CDR3 is TGTGCCAGCAGCCAAGGGGTAGGAAGCGGACCAAGGCAAGAGACCCAGTACTTC. Translation: CASSQGVGSGPRQETQYF.

The V and J genes are TRBV6-5 and TRBJ1-6; TRBD1 matches at 11 bases. CDR1 is MNHEY and CDR2 is SVGAGI in the germline V gene. The CDR3 has 15 amino acids. Trimming cost V 0 bases and J 9 bases; bases outside gene matches: 1. CDR3: CASSYSGQGGSPLHF. CDR3 DNA sequence: TGTGCCAGCAGTTACTCGGGACAGGGGGGTTCACCCCTCCACTTT.

This clone was seen a few times. V is TRBV5-5 and J is TRBJ2-2; D is unresolved. CDR1 is SGHKS and CDR2 is YYEKEE in the germline V gene (reference sequence). The length of the CDR3 is 14 residues. V was trimmed by 3 bases and J by 1 base, leaving 7 bases between them. CDR3 coding DNA: TGTGCCAGCAGCTCCTTCAGGAACACCGGGGAGCTGTTTTTT. Residues: CASSSFRNTGELFF.

The chain carries TRBV6-5 and TRBJ2-5, with 10 bases aligning to TRBD2. Germline lookup yields CDR1 MNHEY and CDR2 SVGAGI. The CDR3 extends over 15 amino acids. The junction had 3 bases not matched to a gene; V was cut back by 0 bases and J by 5 bases. Here the CDR3 DNA reads TGTGCCAGCAGTTACTCTAGCGGGAGGAAGGAGACCCAGTACTTC. Translation: CASSYSSGRKETQYF.

The chain combines TRBV15 with TRBJ2-5; 12 nucleotides match TRBD2. Germline CDR1 and CDR2: LNHNV and YYDKDF (reference sequence). V lost 2 bases, J lost 0 bases, and 10 bases stayed unmatched. The CDR3 consists of 19 residues. This chain's CDR3 is CATSRRNTLAGGYQETQYF. The CDR3 region has the DNA TGTGCCACCAGCAGACGCAACACTCTAGCGGGGGGGTACCAAGAGACCCAGTACTTC.

The chain joins TRBV6-5 to TRBJ2-7, with D possibly matching TRBD1 (6 bases). CDR1 and CDR2 from the germline V gene are MNHEY and SVGAGI. This CDR3 contains 13 residues. Trimming stripped 4 bases from V and 2 bases from J, with 9 bases between. CDR3 sequence (DNA): TGTGCCAGCAGTTGGGACACCACCTACGAGCAGTACTTC. Translation: CASSWDTTYEQYF.

V is TRBV19 and J is TRBJ2-2; no reliable D call. Germline lookup yields CDR1 LNHDA and CDR2 SQIVND (reference sequence). The V and J ends lost 1 base and 6 bases respectively, with 15 bases between them. CDR3 size: 16 residues. CDR3 bases: TGTGCCAGTAGTATAGTCACCCGACCTTTGGCCGGGGAGCTGTTTTTT. Its protein product is CASSIVTRPLAGELFF.